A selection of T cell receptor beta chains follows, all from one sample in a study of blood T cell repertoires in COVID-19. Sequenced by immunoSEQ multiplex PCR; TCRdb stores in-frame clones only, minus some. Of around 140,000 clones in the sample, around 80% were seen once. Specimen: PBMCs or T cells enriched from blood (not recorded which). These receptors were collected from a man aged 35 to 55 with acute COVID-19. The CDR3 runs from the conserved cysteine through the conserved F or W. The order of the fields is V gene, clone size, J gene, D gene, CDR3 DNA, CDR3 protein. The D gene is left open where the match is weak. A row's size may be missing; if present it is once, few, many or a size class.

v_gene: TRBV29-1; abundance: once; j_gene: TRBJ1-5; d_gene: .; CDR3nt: TGCAGCGCCCCTAGAGAACAGCCCCAGCATTTT; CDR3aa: CSAPREQPQHF
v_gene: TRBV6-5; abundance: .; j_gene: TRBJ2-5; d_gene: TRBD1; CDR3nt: TGTGCCAGCAGCCTCATGACAGGGCCAGAGACCCAGTACTTC; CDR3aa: CASSLMTGPETQYF
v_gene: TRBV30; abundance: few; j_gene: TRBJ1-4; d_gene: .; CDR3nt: TGTGCCTGGAGTGTCCCGTCAGGGTGGGGTTTTGAAAAACTGTTTTTT; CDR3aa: CAWSVPSGWGFEKLFF
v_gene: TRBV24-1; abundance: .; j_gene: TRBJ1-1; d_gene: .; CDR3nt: TGTGCCACCGCGGAGGGGGGGATCGGAGAAGGCGCTGAAGCTTTCTTT; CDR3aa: CATAEGGIGEGAEAFF
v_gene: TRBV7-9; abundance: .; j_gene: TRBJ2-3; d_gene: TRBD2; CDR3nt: TGTGCCAGCAGCTCACTAGCGGGAGCCTACCGCAGCACAGATACGCAGTATTTT; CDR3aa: CASSSLAGAYRSTDTQYF
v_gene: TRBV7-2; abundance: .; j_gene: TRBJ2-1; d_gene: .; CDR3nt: TGTGCCAGCAGCTTAGCGCCGGGGGAGTGGTACAATGAGCAGTTCTTC; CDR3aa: CASSLAPGEWYNEQFF
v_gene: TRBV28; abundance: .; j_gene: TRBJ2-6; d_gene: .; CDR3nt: TGTGCCAGCAGCTCCCTCCAGTCGTCTGGGGCCAACGTCCTGACTTTC; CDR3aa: CASSSLQSSGANVLTF
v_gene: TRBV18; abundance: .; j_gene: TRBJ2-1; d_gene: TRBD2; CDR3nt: TGTGCCAGCTCACCCCGGGAGGGAAGCAATGAGCAGTTCTTC; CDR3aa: CASSPREGSNEQFF
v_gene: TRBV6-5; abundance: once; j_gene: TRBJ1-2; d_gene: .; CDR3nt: TGTGCCAGCACCAAGAACCCGGACAGCCTGGATGGCTACACCTTC; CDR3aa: CASTKNPDSLDGYTF
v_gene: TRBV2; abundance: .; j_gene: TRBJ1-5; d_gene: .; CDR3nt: TGTGCCAGCACAGCGGGGAACAATCAGCCCCAGCATTTT; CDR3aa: CASTAGNNQPQHF
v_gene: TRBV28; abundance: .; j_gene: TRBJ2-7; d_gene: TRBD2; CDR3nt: TGTGCCAGCAGTTCGCCTAGCGGGAGATACGAGCAGTACTTC; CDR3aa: CASSSPSGRYEQYF
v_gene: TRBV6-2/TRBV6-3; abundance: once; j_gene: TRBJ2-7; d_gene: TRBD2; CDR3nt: TGTGCCAGCAGCCCCAGACTAGCGGCTAGCTCCTACGAGCAGTACTTC; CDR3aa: CASSPRLAASSYEQYF
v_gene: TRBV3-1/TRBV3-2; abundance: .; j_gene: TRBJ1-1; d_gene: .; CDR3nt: TGTGCCAGCAGCTGGGCGAGTGGGACTGAAGCTTTCTTT; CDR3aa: CASSWASGTEAFF
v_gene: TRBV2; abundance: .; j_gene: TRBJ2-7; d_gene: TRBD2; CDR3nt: TGTGCCAGCAGTTCCGGGACTAGCGGGGCCCTCTCCTCCTACGAGCAGTACTTC; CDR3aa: CASSSGTSGALSSYEQYF
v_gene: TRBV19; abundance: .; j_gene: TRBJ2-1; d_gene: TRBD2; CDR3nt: TGTGCCAGTAGTAATGGAGCGGGATACGGAGGGGAGGATGAGCAGTTCTTC; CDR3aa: CASSNGAGYGGEDEQFF
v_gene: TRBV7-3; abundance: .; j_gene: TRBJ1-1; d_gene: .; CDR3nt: TGTGCCAGCAGCTTAGGTGGAGGAAAGACTGAAGCTTTCTTT; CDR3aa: CASSLGGGKTEAFF
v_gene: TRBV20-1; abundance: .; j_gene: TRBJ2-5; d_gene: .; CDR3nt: TGCAGTGCTTGGGGGCGGAGGACCCAGTACTTC; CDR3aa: CSAWGRRTQYF
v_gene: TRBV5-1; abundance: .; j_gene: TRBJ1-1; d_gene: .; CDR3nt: TGCGCCAGCAGCTTGTGGGGGCAGGACAGAGAGAACACTGAAGCTTTCTTT; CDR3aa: CASSLWGQDRENTEAFF
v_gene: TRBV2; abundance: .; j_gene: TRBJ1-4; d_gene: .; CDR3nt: TGTGCCAGCAGGACGGGGGTTAATGAAAAACTGTTTTTT; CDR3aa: CASRTGVNEKLFF
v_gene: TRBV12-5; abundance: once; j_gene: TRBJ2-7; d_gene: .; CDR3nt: TGTGCTAGTGGTTCACAGGGCGACGAGCAGTACTTC; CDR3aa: CASGSQGDEQYF
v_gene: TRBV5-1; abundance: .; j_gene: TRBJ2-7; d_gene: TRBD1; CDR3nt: TGCGCCAGCAGCTTGGTGACAGGGGGAGGGGAGCAGTACTTC; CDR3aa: CASSLVTGGGEQYF
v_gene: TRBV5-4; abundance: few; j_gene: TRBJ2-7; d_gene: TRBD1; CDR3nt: TGTGCCAGCAGCCCGCAGGACAGGAGCTCCTACGAGCAGTACTTC; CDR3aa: CASSPQDRSSYEQYF
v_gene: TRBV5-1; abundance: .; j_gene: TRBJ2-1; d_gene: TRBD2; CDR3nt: TGCGCCAGCAGCGCTACTAGCGGCTCCTACAATGAGCAGTTCTTC; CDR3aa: CASSATSGSYNEQFF
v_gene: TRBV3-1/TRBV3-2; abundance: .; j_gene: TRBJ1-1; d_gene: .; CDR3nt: TGTGCCAGCAGCCAAGGGCAGGCGCAGAACACTGAAGCTTTCTTT; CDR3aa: CASSQGQAQNTEAFF
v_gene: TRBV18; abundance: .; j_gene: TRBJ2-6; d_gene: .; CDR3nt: TGTGCCAGCTCACGCGGAGGGAATGGGGCCAACGTCCTGACTTTC; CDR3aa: CASSRGGNGANVLTF
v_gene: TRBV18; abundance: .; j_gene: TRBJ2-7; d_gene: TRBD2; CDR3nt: TGTGCCAGCTCACCGGGACTAGCAGAGTACGAGCAGTACTTC; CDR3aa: CASSPGLAEYEQYF
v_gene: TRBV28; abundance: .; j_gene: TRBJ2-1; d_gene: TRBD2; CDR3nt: TGTGCCAGCCTCACATCCTCCCCGTGGACTAGCGGGGCGGGGGTAAGCTCCTACAATGAGCAGTTCTTC; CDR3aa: CASLTSSPWTSGAGVSSYNEQFF
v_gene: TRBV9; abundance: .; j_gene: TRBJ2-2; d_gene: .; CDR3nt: TGTGCCAGCAGCGTCCCGCAGGGCCTCAACACCGGGGAGCTGTTTTTT; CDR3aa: CASSVPQGLNTGELFF
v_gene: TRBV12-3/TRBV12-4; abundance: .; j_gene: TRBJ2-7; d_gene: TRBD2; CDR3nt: TGTGCCAGCAGGAGGGGACTAGAGGGCGAGCAGTACTTC; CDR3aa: CASRRGLEGEQYF
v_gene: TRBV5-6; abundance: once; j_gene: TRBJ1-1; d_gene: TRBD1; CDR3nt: TGTGCCAGCAGCTCCGGACAGGGGCCTGAAGCTTTCTTT; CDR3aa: CASSSGQGPEAFF
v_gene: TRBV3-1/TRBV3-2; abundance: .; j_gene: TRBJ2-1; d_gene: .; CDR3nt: TGTGCCAGCAGCCAAGATGGGGGGGCAAGCTCCTACAATGAGCAGTTCTTC; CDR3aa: CASSQDGGASSYNEQFF
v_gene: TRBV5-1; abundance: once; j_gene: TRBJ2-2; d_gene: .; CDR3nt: TGCGCCAGCAGCTTTACAGGGTTGAACACCGGGGAGCTGTTTTTT; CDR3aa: CASSFTGLNTGELFF
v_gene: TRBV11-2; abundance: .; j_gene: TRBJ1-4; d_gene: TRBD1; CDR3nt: TGTGCCAGCAGGCCCGGGACAGCTCTTAATGAAAAACTGTTTTTT; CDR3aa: CASRPGTALNEKLFF
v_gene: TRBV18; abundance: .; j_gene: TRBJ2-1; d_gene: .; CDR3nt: TGTGCCAGCTCAGCTTCCTTTGGACAGAAAAACAATGAGCAGTTCTTC; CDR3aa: CASSASFGQKNNEQFF
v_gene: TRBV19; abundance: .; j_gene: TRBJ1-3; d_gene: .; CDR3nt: TGTGCCAGTAGTAAGGCGGGGCGCGGTGGAAACACCATATATTTT; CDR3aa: CASSKAGRGGNTIYF
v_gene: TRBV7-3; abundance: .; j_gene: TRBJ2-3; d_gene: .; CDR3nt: TGTGCCAGTCGAAGCGGGCCCCAAGATACGCAGTATTTT; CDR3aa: CASRSGPQDTQYF
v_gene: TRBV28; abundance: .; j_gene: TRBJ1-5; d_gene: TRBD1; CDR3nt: TGTGCCAGCCAGGGGGGACAAATACAGCCCCAGCATTTT; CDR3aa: CASQGGQIQPQHF
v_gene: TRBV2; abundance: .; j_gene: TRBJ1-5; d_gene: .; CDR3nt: TGTGCCAGCAGTGAAAGGAGGGGTGGAAATCAGCCCCAGCATTTT; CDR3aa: CASSERRGGNQPQHF
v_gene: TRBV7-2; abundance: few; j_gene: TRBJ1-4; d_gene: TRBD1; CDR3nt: TGTGCCAGCAGCCCCCGACAGGGAACTAATGAAAAACTGTTTTTT; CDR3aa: CASSPRQGTNEKLFF
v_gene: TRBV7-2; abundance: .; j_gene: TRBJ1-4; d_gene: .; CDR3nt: TGTGCCAGCAGGGGAGGAGACGGAGGATTTGAAAAACTGTTTTTT; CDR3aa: CASRGGDGGFEKLFF
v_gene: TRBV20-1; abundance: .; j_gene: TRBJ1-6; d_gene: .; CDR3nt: TGCAGTGCTAGTATACGGGACTATAATTCACCCCTCCACTTT; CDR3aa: CSASIRDYNSPLHF
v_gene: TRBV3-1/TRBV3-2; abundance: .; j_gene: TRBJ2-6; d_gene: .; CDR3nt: TGTGCCAGCAGCCAAGTGTACCGAGCTTCTGGGGCCAACGTCCTGACTTTC; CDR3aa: CASSQVYRASGANVLTF
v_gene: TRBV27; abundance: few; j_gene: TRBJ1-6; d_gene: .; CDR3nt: TGTGCCAGCAGCCCTATTAATTCACCCCTCCACTTT; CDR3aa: CASSPINSPLHF
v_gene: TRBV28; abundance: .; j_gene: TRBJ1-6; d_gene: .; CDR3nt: TGTGCCAGCAGTCGAATAGGGAGTTCACCCCTCCACTTT; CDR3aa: CASSRIGSSPLHF
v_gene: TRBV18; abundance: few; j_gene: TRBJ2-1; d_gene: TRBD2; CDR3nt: TGTGCCAGCTCAACACCGGGACTAGCGGGCCGGCATGAGCAGTTCTTC; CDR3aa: CASSTPGLAGRHEQFF
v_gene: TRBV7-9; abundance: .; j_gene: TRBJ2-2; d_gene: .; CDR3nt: TGTGCCAGCAGCCAGGAGAACACCGGGGAGCTGTTTTTT; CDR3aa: CASSQENTGELFF
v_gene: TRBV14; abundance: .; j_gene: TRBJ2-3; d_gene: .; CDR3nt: TGTGCCAGCAGCCGACAGTACACAGATACGCAGTATTTT; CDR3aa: CASSRQYTDTQYF
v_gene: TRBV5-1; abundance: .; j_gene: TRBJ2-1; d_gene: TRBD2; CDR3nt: TGCGCCAGCAGCTGGAACGCAGCGGGAGGGTTGGGAGAGCAGTTCTTC; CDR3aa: CASSWNAAGGLGEQFF
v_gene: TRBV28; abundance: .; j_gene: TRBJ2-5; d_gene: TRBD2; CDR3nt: TGTGCCAGCAGTTTAGGACTAGCGGGAGGAGGCCTGGCGGAGACCCAGTACTTC; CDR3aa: CASSLGLAGGGLAETQYF
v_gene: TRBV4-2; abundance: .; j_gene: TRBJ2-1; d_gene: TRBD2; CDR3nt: TGTGCCAGCAGCCACGGAGGCGGGGGGGCCAACAATGAGCAGTTCTTC; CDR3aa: CASSHGGGGANNEQFF
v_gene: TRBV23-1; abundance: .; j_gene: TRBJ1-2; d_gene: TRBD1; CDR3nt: TGCGCCAGCAGTCAGGCCGGGACAGGGCATGGCTACACCTTC; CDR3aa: CASSQAGTGHGYTF
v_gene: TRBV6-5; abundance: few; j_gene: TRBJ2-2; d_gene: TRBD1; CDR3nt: TGTGCCAGCAGTCCCACAGGGGGAGGCACCGGGGAGCTGTTTTTT; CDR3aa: CASSPTGGGTGELFF
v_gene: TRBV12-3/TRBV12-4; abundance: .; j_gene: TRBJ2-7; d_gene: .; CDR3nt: TGTGCCAGCAGTTTTGACAGGAAGTACGAGCAGTACTTC; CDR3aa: CASSFDRKYEQYF
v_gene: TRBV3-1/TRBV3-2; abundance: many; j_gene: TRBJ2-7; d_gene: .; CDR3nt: TGTGCCAGCAGCCAACTCCGTCTAGGAGCTTCCCACGAGCAGTACTTC; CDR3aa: CASSQLRLGASHEQYF